This TCR beta chain was profiled in a study of response to subunit inactivated influenza vaccine. TCRdb re-called the RT-PCR reads with MiXCR, one entry per CDR3 protein. Among over 650,000 distinct CDR3 sequences listed, around 20% were seen once. V shed 3 bases and J 5 bases; nucleotides not matched to a gene: 5. The germline V gene encodes CDR1 SGHRS and CDR2 YFSETQ. The CDR3 is made up of 14 amino acids. The V call is TRBV5-1, the J call TRBJ2-7; 10 bases are shared with TRBD1. The specimen comprised PBMCs from blood, sampled more than 4 days after vaccination. The TCR comes from a man aged 45-65 years who received an inactivated influenza vaccine. The CDR3 DNA reads TGCGCCAGCAGCTGGGGACAGGGGATCAACGAGCAGTACTTC. This translates into CASSWGQGINEQYF.